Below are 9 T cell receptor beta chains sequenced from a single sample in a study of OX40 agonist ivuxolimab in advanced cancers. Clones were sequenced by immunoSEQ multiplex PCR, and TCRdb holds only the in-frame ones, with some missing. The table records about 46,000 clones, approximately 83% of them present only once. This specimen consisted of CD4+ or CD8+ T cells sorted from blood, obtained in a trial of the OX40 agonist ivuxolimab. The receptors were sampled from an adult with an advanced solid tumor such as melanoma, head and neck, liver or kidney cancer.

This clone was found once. In DNA, the CDR3 is TGTGCCAGCTCACCAAGACAGGGGGAAGGGACCTTC. This gives the protein CASSPRQGEGTF. J is TRBJ1-2 and V is TRBV18; 9 bases align to TRBD1. This CDR3 contains 12 residues. Germline V gene sequence: CDR1 KGHSH, CDR2 LQKENI. V shed 2 bases and J 14 bases; nucleotides not matched to a gene: 6. The complete variable domain, with remaining parts taken from reference TRBV18 and TRBJ1-2, reads NAGVMQNPRHLVRRRGQEARLRCSPMKGHSHVYWYRQLPEEGLKFMVYLQKENIIDESGMPKERFSAEFPKEGPSILRIQQVVRGDSAAYFCASSPRQGEGTFGSGTRLTVV.

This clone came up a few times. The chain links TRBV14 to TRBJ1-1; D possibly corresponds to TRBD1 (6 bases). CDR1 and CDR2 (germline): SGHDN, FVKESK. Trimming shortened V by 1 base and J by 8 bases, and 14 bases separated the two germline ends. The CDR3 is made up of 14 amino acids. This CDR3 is CASSQARGVPEAFF. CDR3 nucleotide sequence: TGTGCCAGCAGCCAAGCCAGGGGCGTCCCCGAAGCTTTCTTT.

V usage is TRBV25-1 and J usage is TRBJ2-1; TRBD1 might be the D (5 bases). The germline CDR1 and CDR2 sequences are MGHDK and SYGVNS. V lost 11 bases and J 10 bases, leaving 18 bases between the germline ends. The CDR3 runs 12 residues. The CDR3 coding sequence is TGTGCCTCCTCAGGGAAGTTCGCGGAGCAGTTCTTC. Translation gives CASSGKFAEQFF.

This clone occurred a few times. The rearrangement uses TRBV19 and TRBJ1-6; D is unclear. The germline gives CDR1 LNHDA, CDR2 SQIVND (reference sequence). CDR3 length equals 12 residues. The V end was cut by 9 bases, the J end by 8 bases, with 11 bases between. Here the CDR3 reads CASRSDYSPLHF. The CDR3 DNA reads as TGTGCCAGCAGGAGTGACTATTCACCCCTCCACTTT.

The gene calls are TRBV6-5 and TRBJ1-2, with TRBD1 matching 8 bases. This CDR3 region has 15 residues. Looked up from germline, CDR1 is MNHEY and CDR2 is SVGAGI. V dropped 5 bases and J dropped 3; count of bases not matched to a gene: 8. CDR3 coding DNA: TGTGCCAGCAGTAACGGACAGGGTTTTTACTATGGCTACACCTTC. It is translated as CASSNGQGFYYGYTF.

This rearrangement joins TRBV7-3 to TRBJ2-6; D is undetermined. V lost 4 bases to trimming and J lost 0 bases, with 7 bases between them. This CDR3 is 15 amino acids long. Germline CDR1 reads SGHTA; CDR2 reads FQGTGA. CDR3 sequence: CASSSHSSGANVLTF. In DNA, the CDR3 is TGTGCCAGCAGCTCGCACAGCTCTGGGGCCAACGTCCTGACTTTC.

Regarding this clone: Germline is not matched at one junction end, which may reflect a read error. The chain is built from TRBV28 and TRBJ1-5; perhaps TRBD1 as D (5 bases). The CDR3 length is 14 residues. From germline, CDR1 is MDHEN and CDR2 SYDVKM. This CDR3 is CASSGPGLSQAQHF. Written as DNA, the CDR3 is TGTGCCAGCAGCGGCCCAGGGTTAAGTCAGGCCCAGCATTTT.

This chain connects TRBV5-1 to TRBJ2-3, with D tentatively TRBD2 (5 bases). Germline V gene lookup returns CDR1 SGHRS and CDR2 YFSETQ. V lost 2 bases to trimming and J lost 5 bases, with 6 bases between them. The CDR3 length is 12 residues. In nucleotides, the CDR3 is TGCGCCAGCAGCTTAGGAGGAGATACGCAGTATTTT. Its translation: CASSLGGDTQYF.

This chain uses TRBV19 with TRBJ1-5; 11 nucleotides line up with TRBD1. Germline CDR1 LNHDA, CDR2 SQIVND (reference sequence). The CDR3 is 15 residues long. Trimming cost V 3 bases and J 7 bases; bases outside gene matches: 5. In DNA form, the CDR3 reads TGTGCCAGTAGTATCGGGACAGGGGGTGGCCAGCCCCAGCATTTT. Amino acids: CASSIGTGGGQPQHF.